This T cell receptor (beta chain) was obtained from a study of cytomegalovirus exposure and HLA in healthy donors. 13 Jbeta primers and 60 Vbeta primers were used for the PCR. Profiled with immunoSEQ multiplex PCR; TCRdb holds only in-frame clones, not every one. The table lists about 160,000 clones, more than 65% of them singletons, with roughly 1.2% in the top ten. Unrecorded immune exposure was likely among donors, who were nominally healthy when sampled. Trimming stripped 3 bases from V and 13 bases from J, with 18 bases between. Germline-derived CDR1 and CDR2 are MDHEN and SYDVKM. The CDR3 totals 14 residues.

This clonotype was sampled from a woman aged 50 to 60 in good health and CMV-seronegative. The chain couples TRBV28 to TRBJ1-4, with no clear D. The sample taken for sequencing was PBMCs. The CDR3 DNA reads TGTGCCAGCAGTTTTCCGGGAGCCCCGATGGTACTGTTTTTT. This gives the protein CASSFPGAPMVLFF.